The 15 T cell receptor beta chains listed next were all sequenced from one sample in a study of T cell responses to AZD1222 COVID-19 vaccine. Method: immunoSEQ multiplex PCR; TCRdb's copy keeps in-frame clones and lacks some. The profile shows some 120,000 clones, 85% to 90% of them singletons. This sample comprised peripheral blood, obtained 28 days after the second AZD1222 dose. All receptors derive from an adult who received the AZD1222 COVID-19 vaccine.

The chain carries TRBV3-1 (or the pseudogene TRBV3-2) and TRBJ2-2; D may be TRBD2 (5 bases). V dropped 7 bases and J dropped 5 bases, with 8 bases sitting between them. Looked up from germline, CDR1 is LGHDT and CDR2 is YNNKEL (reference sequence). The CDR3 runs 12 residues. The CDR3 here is CASTRRTGELFF. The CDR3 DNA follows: TGTGCCAGCACCCGGAGGACCGGGGAGCTGTTTTTT.

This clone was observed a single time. In nucleotides, the CDR3 is TGTGCCTGGAGTATAGGTTACGCTGAAGCTTTCTTT. It is translated as CAWSIGYAEAFF. The chain links TRBV30 to TRBJ1-1; no reliable D call. The CDR3 contains 12 residues. The germline gives CDR1 GTSNPN, CDR2 SVGIG (reference sequence). V was trimmed by 2 bases and J by 6 bases, leaving 10 bases between them. The variable domain in full, with the rest retrieved from reference TRBV30 and TRBJ1-1, is SQTIHQWPATLVQPVGSPLSLECTVEGTSNPNLYWYRQAAGRGLQLLFYSVGIGQISSEVPQNLSASRPQDRQFILSSKKLLLSDSGFYLCAWSIGYAEAFFGQGTRLTVV.

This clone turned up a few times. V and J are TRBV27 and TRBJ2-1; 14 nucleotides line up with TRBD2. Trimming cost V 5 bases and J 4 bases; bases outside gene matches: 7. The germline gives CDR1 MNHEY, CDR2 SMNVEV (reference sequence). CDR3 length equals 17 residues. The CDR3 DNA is TGTGCCAGCAGTCCATGGACTAGCGGGGGGATATACAATGAGCAGTTCTTC. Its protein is CASSPWTSGGIYNEQFF.

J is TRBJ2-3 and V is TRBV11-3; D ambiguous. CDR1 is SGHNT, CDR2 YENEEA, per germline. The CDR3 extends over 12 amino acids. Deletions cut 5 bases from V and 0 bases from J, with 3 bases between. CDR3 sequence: CASSVSTDTQYF. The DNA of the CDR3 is TGTGCCAGCAGCGTAAGCACAGATACGCAGTATTTT.

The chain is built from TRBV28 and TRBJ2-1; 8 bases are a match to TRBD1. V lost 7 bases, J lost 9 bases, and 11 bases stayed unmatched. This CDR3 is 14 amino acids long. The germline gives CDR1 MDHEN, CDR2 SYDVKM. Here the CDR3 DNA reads TGTGCCAGCATCCAAAGGACAGGGAGGCTTGAGCAGTTCTTC. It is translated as CASIQRTGRLEQFF.

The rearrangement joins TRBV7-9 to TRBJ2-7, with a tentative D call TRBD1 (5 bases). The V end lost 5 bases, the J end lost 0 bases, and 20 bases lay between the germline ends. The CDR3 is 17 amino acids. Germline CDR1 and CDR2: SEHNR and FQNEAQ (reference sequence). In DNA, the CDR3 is TGTGCCAGCAGCCCCGGGCCAAGGGGTCCCAGCTCCTACGAGCAGTACTTC. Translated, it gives CASSPGPRGPSSYEQYF.

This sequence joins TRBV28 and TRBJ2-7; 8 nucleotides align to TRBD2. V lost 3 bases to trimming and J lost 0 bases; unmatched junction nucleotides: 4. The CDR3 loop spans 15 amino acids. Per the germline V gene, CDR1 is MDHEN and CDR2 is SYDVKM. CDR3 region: CASSFSGASSYEQYF. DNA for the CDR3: TGTGCCAGCAGTTTTAGCGGGGCCAGCTCCTACGAGCAGTACTTC.

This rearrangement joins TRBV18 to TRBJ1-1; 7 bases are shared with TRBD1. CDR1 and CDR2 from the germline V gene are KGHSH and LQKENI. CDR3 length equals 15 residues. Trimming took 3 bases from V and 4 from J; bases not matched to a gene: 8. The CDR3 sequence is CASSPEQGSRTEAFF. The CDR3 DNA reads TGTGCCAGCTCACCCGAACAGGGGAGTCGCACTGAAGCTTTCTTT.

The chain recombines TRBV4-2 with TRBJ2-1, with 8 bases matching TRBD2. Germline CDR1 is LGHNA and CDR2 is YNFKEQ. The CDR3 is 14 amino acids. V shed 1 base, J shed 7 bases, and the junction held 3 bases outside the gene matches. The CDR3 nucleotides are TGTGCCAGCAGCCAAGTCGGGGGGGCAAATGAGCAGTTCTTC. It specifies CASSQVGGANEQFF.

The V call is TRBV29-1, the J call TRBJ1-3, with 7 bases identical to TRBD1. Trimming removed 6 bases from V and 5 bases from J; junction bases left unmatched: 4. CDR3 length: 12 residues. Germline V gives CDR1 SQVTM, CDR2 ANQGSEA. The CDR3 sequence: CSVRGGRNTIYF. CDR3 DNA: TGCAGCGTCCGAGGGGGCCGAAACACCATATATTTT.

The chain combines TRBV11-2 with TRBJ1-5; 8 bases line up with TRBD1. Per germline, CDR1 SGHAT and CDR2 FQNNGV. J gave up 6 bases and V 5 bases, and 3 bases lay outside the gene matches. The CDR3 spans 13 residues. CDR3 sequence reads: CASSADRAQPQHF. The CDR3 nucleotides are TGTGCCAGCAGCGCGGACAGGGCTCAGCCCCAGCATTTT.

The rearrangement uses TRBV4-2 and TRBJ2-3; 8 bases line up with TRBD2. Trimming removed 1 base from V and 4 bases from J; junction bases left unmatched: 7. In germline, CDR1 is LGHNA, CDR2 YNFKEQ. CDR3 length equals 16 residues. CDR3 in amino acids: CASSQVLGGASDTQYF. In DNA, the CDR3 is TGTGCCAGCAGCCAAGTCCTCGGGGGGGCCTCAGATACGCAGTATTTT.

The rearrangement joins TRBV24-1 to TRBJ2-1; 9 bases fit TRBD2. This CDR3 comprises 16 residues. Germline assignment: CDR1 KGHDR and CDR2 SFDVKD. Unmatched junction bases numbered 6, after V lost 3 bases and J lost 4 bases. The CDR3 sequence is CATSDSSSGEYNEQFF. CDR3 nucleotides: TGTGCCACCAGTGATAGTTCTAGCGGGGAATACAATGAGCAGTTCTTC.

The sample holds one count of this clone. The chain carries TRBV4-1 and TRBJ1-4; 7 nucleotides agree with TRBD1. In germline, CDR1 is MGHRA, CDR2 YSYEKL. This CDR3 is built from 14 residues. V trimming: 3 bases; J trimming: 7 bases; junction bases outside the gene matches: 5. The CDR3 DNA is TGCGCCAGCAGCCACGGGACAGCAATTGAAAAACTGTTTTTT. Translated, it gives CASSHGTAIEKLFF.

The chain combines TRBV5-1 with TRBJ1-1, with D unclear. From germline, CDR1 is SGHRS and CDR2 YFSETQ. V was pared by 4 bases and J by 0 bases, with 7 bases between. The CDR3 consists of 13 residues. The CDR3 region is CASSRELNTEAFF. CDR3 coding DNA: TGCGCCAGCAGCAGAGAATTGAACACTGAAGCTTTCTTT.